The present entry profiles one T cell receptor beta chain with its context. The CDR3 length is 13 residues. The germline V gene encodes CDR1 MDHEN and CDR2 SYDVKM. J lost 0 bases, V lost 8 bases, and 2 bases had no gene match. This sample stems from a study of blood T cell repertoires in COVID-19. In the source study's methods: Amplification of reference gene primers was used by the study to estimate nucleated cell counts. Using immunoSEQ multiplex PCR, the repertoire was profiled, and TCRdb retains in-frame clones only, with some absent. D and trimming come from the DNA, and the V and J calls and clone size come from that table. Of under 250,000 clones listed, approximately 82% are singletons.

The rearrangement joins TRBV28 to TRBJ2-3, with 7 bases aligning to TRBD1. Sample: peripheral blood. The receptor was isolated from a woman aged 70-85 years with active or convalescent COVID-19. CDR3 sequence: CASGTASTDTQYF. The CDR3 region has the DNA TGTGCCAGCGGGACAGCTAGCACAGATACGCAGTATTTT.